This TCR beta chain was retrieved from a study of T cell responses to AZD1222 COVID-19 vaccine. Pooled in the analysis were second doses at about 4 or about 12 weeks. Notes on the study in general: The donor group comprised mostly white British people and more females; the analysis possibly underestimated clonal diversity.

Germline V gene lookup returns CDR1 SGHTA and CDR2 FQGNSA. V lost 5 bases, J lost 4 bases, and 12 bases lay in between. This CDR3 has 14 amino acids. About this clone: Its antigen is currently unknown.

Sequencing used immunoSEQ multiplex PCR; TCRdb keeps in-frame clones, though not all of them. The repertoire holds more than 11,000 clones, with approximately 80% as singletons. The sequenced sample was peripheral blood, obtained 28 days after the second AZD1222 dose. The TCR was taken from an adult who received the AZD1222 COVID-19 vaccine. V usage is TRBV7-2 and J usage is TRBJ1-3, with D possibly matching TRBD1 (6 bases). The CDR3 DNA reads as TGTGCCAGCAGCCCAACCGGACAGGGAAACACCATATATTTT. It is translated as CASSPTGQGNTIYF.